The clone carrying this T cell receptor beta chain was detected a few times. The antigen remains unidentified. These data originate in a study of T-cell memory formation after mild COVID-19. The study's findings and limits: Second-wave clones peaking on day 37 lacked confirmed SARS-CoV-2 specificity. Day 15 to 85 contracting clones showed balanced CD4/CD8; day 15 to 37 expanders favored CD4+.

TCRdb re-called the 5' RACE reads through MiXCR, storing one row per CDR3 protein. The table records about 49,000 distinct CDR3 sequences, roughly 27% of them present only once. This TCR was recovered from a man between 18 and 29 years old who had mild COVID-19 (a few samples of this study predate the infection). Cell type and time point are not known. The specimen sequenced was PBMCs or a T cell subset sorted from them (not recorded which).

CDR3 sequence reads: CKGQDVYGYTF. The CDR3 DNA sequence: TGCAAAGGACAGGACGTCTATGGCTACACCTTC. The rearrangement joins TRBV29-1 to TRBJ1-2; 7 positions match TRBD1. The CDR3 runs 11 residues. Per the germline V gene, CDR1 is SQVTM and CDR2 is ANQGSEA.